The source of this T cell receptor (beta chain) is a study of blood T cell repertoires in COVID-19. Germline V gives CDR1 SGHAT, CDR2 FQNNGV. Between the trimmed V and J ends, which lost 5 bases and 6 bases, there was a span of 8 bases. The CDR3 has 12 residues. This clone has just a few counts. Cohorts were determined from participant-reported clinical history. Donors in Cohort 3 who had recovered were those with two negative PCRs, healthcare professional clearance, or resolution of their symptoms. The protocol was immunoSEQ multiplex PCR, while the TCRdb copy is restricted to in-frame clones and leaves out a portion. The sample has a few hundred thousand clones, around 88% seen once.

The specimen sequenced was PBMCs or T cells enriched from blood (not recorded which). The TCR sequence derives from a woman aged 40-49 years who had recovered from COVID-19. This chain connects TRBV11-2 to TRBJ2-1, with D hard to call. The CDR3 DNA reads TGTGCCAGCAGCCCTCTAGGCAATGAGCAGTTCTTC. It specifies CASSPLGNEQFF.